This T cell receptor beta chain was sequenced for a study of blood T cell repertoires in COVID-19. Study summary: COVID-19 samples, acute and convalescent, were from the United States, Italy and Spain. T cells, B-cell-depleted T cells, or PBMCs supplied cDNA or gDNA.

Original processing notes: Amplification with reference gene primers provided the estimates of nucleated cell counts. Data came from immunoSEQ multiplex PCR; TCRdb stores just in-frame clones and leaves some out. V, J and clone size were drawn from that table, and D and trimming were deduced from the DNA. The table records about 160,000 clones, 80% to 90% of them present only once. CDR1 SGHTA and CDR2 FQGNSA come from the germline V gene. The CDR3 extends over 16 amino acids. Trimming took off 2 bases at V and 2 bases at J, with 12 bases between the two ends. Sequencing input: peripheral blood. The sequence came from a woman in her seventies with COVID-19, enrolled during active disease. The V gene is TRBV7-2, the J gene TRBJ2-2; TRBD2 might be the D (7 bases). The CDR3 coding sequence is TGTGCCAGCAGCTTACGGCGGGGGCCTAACACCGGGGAGCTGTTTTTT. Residues: CASSLRRGPNTGELFF.